The 10 T cell receptor beta chains below all came from one sample that was sequenced in a study of identical twins (TCRdb year 2016). Receptor amplification or capture employed 5' RACE. The instrument given in TCRdb is Illumina HiSeq 2000. The raw public data were reprocessed by TCRdb itself: fastp quality trimming at Q25, MiXCR clonotype calling, in-frame beta chains only. Rows merge per CDR3 protein into single entries with the most common DNA and genes. Across this sample there are hundreds of thousands of distinct CDR3 sequences, with 15% to 20% seen only once. Around 12% of the sample rests with the top ten. The data also belong to a second study, concerning T cells expressing NK-cell markers.

Specimen: PBMCs. The receptor source for this set is a woman under 30 in good health.

The chain employs TRBV20-1 and TRBJ2-5; 11 bases are a match to TRBD1. The CDR3 sequence is 13 residues long. Germline V gives CDR1 DFQATT, CDR2 SNEGSKA (reference sequence). With V trimmed by 6 bases and J by 5 bases, 5 bases remained unmatched. The CDR3 nucleotides read TGCAGTGCCCCGGACAGGGGGCTGGAGACCCAGTACTTC. Protein sequence: CSAPDRGLETQYF.

The V gene is TRBV12-3 or TRBV12-4, the J gene TRBJ1-4; D gene unclear. The CDR3 contains 13 residues. V gave up 6 bases and J gave up 7 bases, with 12 bases separating them. The CDR3 DNA reads as TGTGCCAGCAGGGGTAGGCGAGCTGAAAAACTGTTTTTT. Translation: CASRGRRAEKLFF.

In this sample, this clonotype turned up a few times. This chain connects TRBV5-1 to TRBJ1-4; D perhaps matches TRBD1 (5 bases). V was clipped by 4 bases and J by 4 bases, with 11 bases between them. Looked up from germline, CDR1 is SGHRS and CDR2 is YFSETQ. This CDR3 is 14 amino acids long. The DNA of the CDR3 is TGCGCCAGCAGCCCGGGACCGATTAATGAAAAACTGTTTTTT. It translates to CASSPGPINEKLFF.

This clonotype appeared once. This chain joins TRBV9 and TRBJ2-3, with D perhaps matching TRBD2 (6 bases). From germline, CDR1 is SGDLS and CDR2 YYNGEE. Trimming left V 2 bases short and J 0 bases short, with 13 bases between. The CDR3 has 16 amino acids. Here the CDR3 DNA reads TGTGCCAGCAGCGTGAGCGGAGGGTTTAGCACAGATACGCAGTATTTT. Amino acid sequence: CASSVSGGFSTDTQYF.

This chain joins TRBV5-5 and TRBJ1-1; D gene unclear. The CDR3 sequence is 15 residues long. V was shortened by 0 bases and J by 0 bases, with 9 bases between the two germline ends. From germline, CDR1 is SGHKS and CDR2 YYEKEE (reference sequence). The CDR3 DNA reads as TGTGCCAGCAGCTTGGTTCACACCCTGAACACTGAAGCTTTCTTT. This sequence encodes CASSLVHTLNTEAFF.

The V gene is TRBV20-1, the J gene TRBJ2-5, with a weak D call TRBD2 (6 bases). V was trimmed by 6 bases and J by 4 bases, leaving 12 bases between them. The germline V gene encodes CDR1 DFQATT and CDR2 SNEGSKA (reference sequence). This CDR3 has 12 amino acids. CDR3 sequence reads: CSAGPGRETQYF. CDR3 sequence (DNA): TGCAGTGCCGGGCCCGGGAGAGAGACCCAGTACTTC.

A few counts support this clonotype. The chain employs TRBV27 and TRBJ2-1, with TRBD2 identical over 14 bases. Trimming cost V 6 bases and J 15 bases; bases outside gene matches: 13. Germline lookup yields CDR1 MNHEY and CDR2 SMNVEV (reference sequence). The CDR3 extends over 15 amino acids. For the CDR3, the DNA is TGTGCCAGCAGGACGACTAGCGGGAGGGCCGAAGAGGCGTTCTTC. It yields the protein CASRTTSGRAEEAFF.

The chain combines TRBV7-8 with TRBJ2-7, with TRBD1 as a possible D gene (6 bases). The V and J ends lost 1 base and 0 bases respectively, with 16 bases between them. Germline-derived CDR1 and CDR2 are SGHVS and FQNEAQ. The length of the CDR3 is 17 residues. In DNA form, the CDR3 reads TGTGCCAGCAGCTTAGTCGGGACACTAGTAAGCTCCTACGAGCAGTACTTC. It is translated as CASSLVGTLVSSYEQYF.

V is TRBV20-1 and J is TRBJ2-2; D not certain. This CDR3 contains 12 residues. Germline CDR1 is DFQATT and CDR2 is SNEGSKA (reference sequence). Trimming removed 4 bases from V and 4 bases from J, with 7 bases in between. The CDR3 DNA follows: TGCAGTGCTACGAGTATCACCGGGGAGCTGTTTTTT. This gives the protein CSATSITGELFF.

The chain couples TRBV20-1 to TRBJ1-5; D unresolved. This CDR3 contains 15 residues. The V gene lost 0 bases and the J gene lost 5 bases, with 14 bases spanning the gap. Germline V gene data show CDR1 as DFQATT and CDR2 as SNEGSKA (reference sequence). CDR3 loop: CSARDPTGTDQPQHF. The CDR3 DNA is TGCAGTGCTAGAGATCCCACGGGAACAGATCAGCCCCAGCATTTT.